The sequence of this T cell receptor beta chain was determined in a study of shared clonotypes between healthy human individuals. Findings of the study overall: It was observed that around 5% of naive CD4 clonotypes were shared across a handful of donors. Generally, naive subsets came out with larger estimated richness than memory subsets.

Per germline, CDR1 SNHLY and CDR2 FYNNEI. CDR3 length: 15 residues. The germline V and J ends were trimmed by 6 bases and 0 bases, with 12 bases remaining between them. A word on this clone: As yet, its antigen is unknown.

Partitioning of CD4+ cells yielded a CD45RA+ naive subset and a CD45RA-negative memory subset. Repertoires were generated with immunoSEQ multiplex PCR, while TCRdb's copy carries only in-frame clones and drops some. The sample holds roughly 1,000,000 clones, 70% to 80% seen once. The sequencing sample was made of memory CD4+ T cells from PBMCs. Subset defined: CD45RA-negative fraction. The TCR originated in a man aged 18 to 29 in good health. Some clones in this sample may be carry-over from other donors' samples. The chain joins TRBV2 to TRBJ1-3; D is unresolved. The CDR3 coding sequence is TGTGCCAGCAGGCCCGACGGGAGCTCTGGAAACACCATATATTTT. This sequence encodes CASRPDGSSGNTIYF.